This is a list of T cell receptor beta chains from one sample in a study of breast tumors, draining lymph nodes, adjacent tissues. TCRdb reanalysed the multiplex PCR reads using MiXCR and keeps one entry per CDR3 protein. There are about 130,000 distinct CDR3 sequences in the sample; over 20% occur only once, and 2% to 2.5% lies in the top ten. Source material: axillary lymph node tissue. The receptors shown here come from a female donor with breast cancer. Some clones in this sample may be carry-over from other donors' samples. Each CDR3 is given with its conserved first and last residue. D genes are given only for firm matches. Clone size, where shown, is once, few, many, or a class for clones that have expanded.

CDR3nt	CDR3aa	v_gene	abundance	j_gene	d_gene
TGTGCCAGCAGTGACGGATACAATGAGCAGTTCTTC	CASSDGYNEQFF	TRBV25-1	many	TRBJ2-1	NA
TGTGCCAGCAGCCCGACGATTAGCAATGAGCAGTTCTTC	CASSPTISNEQFF	TRBV12-3/TRBV12-4	many	TRBJ2-1	NA
TGCGCCAGCAGCTCCCGGGACAGGGGGTCCGGGGAGCTGTTTTTT	CASSSRDRGSGELFF	TRBV5-1	many	TRBJ2-2	TRBD1
TGTGCCTGGAGTACTACCTACGAGCAGTACTTC	CAWSTTYEQYF	TRBV30	many	TRBJ2-7	NA
TGCAGTGCTATCCCTCATACCACAGATACGCAGTATTTT	CSAIPHTTDTQYF	TRBV20-1	many	TRBJ2-3	NA
TGTGCCAGCAGTTTAGCGGGAGACGCCTACAATGAGCAGTTCTTC	CASSLAGDAYNEQFF	TRBV28	few	TRBJ2-1	TRBD2
TGTGCCAGCAGTTTGGGGAGTTCGGTTTCGGAGACCCAGTACTTC	CASSLGSSVSETQYF	TRBV12-3/TRBV12-4	many	TRBJ2-5	NA
TGTGCCTGGAGTGTACGGGGAGGTATTGGCTACACCTTC	CAWSVRGGIGYTF	TRBV30	many	TRBJ1-2	NA
TGTGCCAGCAGTCCCGCGGGGGGTTATAGCACAGATACGCAGTATTTT	CASSPAGGYSTDTQYF	TRBV7-9	many	TRBJ2-3	TRBD2
TGTGCCAGCAGTTACTCTAGCGGGAGGCCCGGGGAGCTGTTTTTT	CASSYSSGRPGELFF	TRBV6-5	many	TRBJ2-2	TRBD2
TGTGCCAGCAAAGACTCGGGCCACGGGAATCAGCCCCAGCATTTT	CASKDSGHGNQPQHF	TRBV6-6	NA	TRBJ1-5	NA
TGCGCCAGCAGCTGGGATGGGCTAGGGAATGAGCAGTTCTTC	CASSWDGLGNEQFF	TRBV5-1	many	TRBJ2-1	NA
TGTGCCAGCAGTTTCGATAGCTCCTACAGTGAGCAGTTCTTC	CASSFDSSYSEQFF	TRBV11-3	NA	TRBJ2-1	NA
TGTGCCAGCAGCCAAGAAGCGTATGGCTATGAGCAGTTCTTC	CASSQEAYGYEQFF	TRBV4-2	many	TRBJ2-1	NA
TGTGCCAGCAGCTTAGGGCAGGCGAGCTCTGGAAACACCATATATTTT	CASSLGQASSGNTIYF	TRBV7-2	many	TRBJ1-3	NA
TGTGCCAGCAGCCCTCAGGGGGCAAAGACCTACGAGCAGTACTTC	CASSPQGAKTYEQYF	TRBV2	many	TRBJ2-7	TRBD1
TGCGCCAGCAGCCATCGACAGGGGGGAAATGAAAAACTGTTTTTT	CASSHRQGGNEKLFF	TRBV4-1	many	TRBJ1-4	TRBD1
TGTGCCAGCAGCGTACGACAGGGGGCTTGGGGCTACACCTTC	CASSVRQGAWGYTF	TRBV9	many	TRBJ1-2	TRBD1
NA	CASSFVGTGNSPPHF	TRBV5-4	NA	TRBJ1-6	NA
TGTGCCAGCAGTTACTCGACCCTAACTAGCGGGACCGCCTACGAGCAGTACTTC	CASSYSTLTSGTAYEQYF	TRBV6-2/TRBV6-3	many	TRBJ2-7	TRBD2
TGTGCCATCCAAGCGGCGATGGCTAACTATGGCTACACCTTC	CAIQAAMANYGYTF	TRBV10-3	many	TRBJ1-2	NA
TGTGCCAGCAGTAATCCGGGTTATGAGCAGTTCTTC	CASSNPGYEQFF	TRBV6-5	many	TRBJ2-1	NA
TGTGCCAGTAGTATTTCCGGGACCTATGGCTACACCTTC	CASSISGTYGYTF	TRBV19	many	TRBJ1-2	NA
TGCAGTGTTAGTATGCAGCCGAAGGTCGCCTTC	CSVSMQPKVAF	TRBV20-1	many	TRBJ1-2	NA
TGCGCCAGCAGCCAAGATATGGGCAGGGGGCGGTGGACGCAGTATTTT	CASSQDMGRGRWTQYF	TRBV4-1	many	TRBJ2-3	TRBD1
TGTGCCAGCAGCCCACCTTTTTCTAACTATGGCTACACCTTC	CASSPPFSNYGYTF	TRBV28	few	TRBJ1-2	NA
TGTGCCAGCAGTTTAAGGCAGTTGAGCACAGATACGCAGTATTTT	CASSLRQLSTDTQYF	TRBV28	NA	TRBJ2-3	NA
TGTGCCAGCTCACGGGACAGGGGGTACCAAGAGACCCAGTACTTC	CASSRDRGYQETQYF	TRBV18	few	TRBJ2-5	TRBD1
TGTGCCAGCAGATCCGGGACTCTTGGAAACACCATATATTTT	CASRSGTLGNTIYF	TRBV12-3/TRBV12-4	many	TRBJ1-3	NA
TGCAGTGCTCAACCATACACCAGGGGCGAGACCCAGTACTTC	CSAQPYTRGETQYF	TRBV20-1	many	TRBJ2-5	NA
TGCAGTGCTAAAAAAAGACTAGCGGCTAACGAGCAGTACTTC	CSAKKRLAANEQYF	TRBV20-1	many	TRBJ2-7	TRBD2
TGTGCCAGTCGGGAGGGCGGGACAGTCGGCTACACCTTC	CASREGGTVGYTF	TRBV2	many	TRBJ1-2	TRBD1
TGTGCCAGCAGCTTCCAGGGGGCGACCTATGGCTACACCTTC	CASSFQGATYGYTF	TRBV7-2	many	TRBJ1-2	TRBD1
TGCGCCAGCAGCGCCGCCTGGGGGGTCCCTTTCCATGAGTTTTTT	CASSAAWGVPFHEFF	TRBV5-1	NA	TRBJ1-4	NA
TGTGCCAGCACCGTAGACAGGGCAGCTGGCTACACCTTC	CASTVDRAAGYTF	TRBV6-6	many	TRBJ1-2	TRBD1
TGTGCCAGCAGCGCCCCAGCGGGAGGAGGTACCGGGGAGCTGTTTTTT	CASSAPAGGGTGELFF	TRBV5-4	few	TRBJ2-2	TRBD2
TGTGCCAGCAGTTCGATCCGGGGACTAGGTTTTGAGCAGTTCTTC	CASSSIRGLGFEQFF	TRBV28	NA	TRBJ2-1	TRBD2
TGCGCCAGCAGTGAGTCGGGCTGGGGATTAGCGCAGTACTTC	CASSESGWGLAQYF	TRBV10-2	many	TRBJ2-7	NA
TGTGCCAGCAGCTACACTATCTTGGGGACAGGGTCTTTAGAGACCCAGTACTTC	CASSYTILGTGSLETQYF	TRBV7-9	many	TRBJ2-5	TRBD1
TGCAGTGCTAGAGGCGGGCAGGCCGCAGATACGCAGTATTTT	CSARGGQAADTQYF	TRBV20-1	many	TRBJ2-3	NA
TGTGCCACTCGACAGGGCCGGTATGGCTACACCTTC	CATRQGRYGYTF	TRBV27	many	TRBJ1-2	TRBD1
TGTGCCAGCAGCCCAGGTTGGGGAGCGGAAATACAAGAGACCCAGTACTTC	CASSPGWGAEIQETQYF	TRBV7-2	NA	TRBJ2-5	NA
TGTGCCCGCCGCGGGGGCGCGAACACCGGGGAGCTGTTTTTT	CARRGGANTGELFF	TRBV24-1	NA	TRBJ2-2	NA
TGTGCCAGCAGGGGGCACACCAATCAGCCCCAGCATTTT	CASRGHTNQPQHF	TRBV6-1	few	TRBJ1-5	NA
TGTGCCAGCAGCCCCCGGACTAGCGGGAGGAACGAGCAGTACTTC	CASSPRTSGRNEQYF	TRBV6-5	many	TRBJ2-7	TRBD2
TGCAGTCCGAAGCCCAACAGGGGCGAGCAGTACTTC	CSPKPNRGEQYF	TRBV20-1	many	TRBJ2-7	TRBD1
TGTGCCAGCAGCTTAGATTGGCTAGCGTGGAATGAGCAGTTCTTC	CASSLDWLAWNEQFF	TRBV11-2	many	TRBJ2-1	NA
TGTGCCACCGGGTCCCGGGGGAACACTGAAGCTTTCTTT	CATGSRGNTEAFF	TRBV15	NA	TRBJ1-1	NA
TGTGCCAGCAGTGTCGCAGGGTCAGGCTCACCCCTCCACTTT	CASSVAGSGSPLHF	TRBV12-3/TRBV12-4	many	TRBJ1-6	NA
TGTGCCAGCAGCCAAGGGGGGACTAGCGGGGGGATCACAGATACGCAGTATTTT	CASSQGGTSGGITDTQYF	TRBV4-2	NA	TRBJ2-3	TRBD2
TGTGCCAGCAGCTCTAGACAGGGTAAGAATGAGCAGTTCTTC	CASSSRQGKNEQFF	TRBV5-4	many	TRBJ2-1	TRBD1
TGCGCCAGCACCCCAGGGGGGGAGCAGGGGATCGCGAGAGGCTACACCTTC	CASTPGGEQGIARGYTF	TRBV4-1	many	TRBJ1-2	TRBD1
TGCAGTGCTCCTCTGCTCTACGAGCAGTACTTC	CSAPLLYEQYF	TRBV20-1	many	TRBJ2-7	NA
TGTGCCAGTAGTATTCGGGGGGCCCAAGAGACCCAGTACTTC	CASSIRGAQETQYF	TRBV19	many	TRBJ2-5	NA
TGTGCCAGTAGTATTGTGCAGGGGGCGTTGAATGAGCAGTTCTTC	CASSIVQGALNEQFF	TRBV19	NA	TRBJ2-1	TRBD1
TGTGCCAGCAGTTTTTGGCGGCAGGGTGGAGGCTACACCTTC	CASSFWRQGGGYTF	TRBV12-3/TRBV12-4	many	TRBJ1-2	NA
TGTGCCTGGACTGAGGGACCCAACACCGGGGAGCTGTTTTTT	CAWTEGPNTGELFF	TRBV30	many	TRBJ2-2	NA
TGTGCCAGCTCACGGCGGGAGCCCTCCGAGCAGTACTTC	CASSRREPSEQYF	TRBV18	many	TRBJ2-7	TRBD2